Listed here is a single T cell receptor beta chain. Its target is unknown. The CDR3 is 14 amino acids. V gave up 8 bases and J gave up 4 bases, with 17 bases separating them. Germline lookup yields CDR1 MNHEY and CDR2 SMNVEV (reference sequence). The sample belongs to a study of OX40 agonist ivuxolimab in advanced cancers. Study context: Prior checkpoint blockade (anti-PD-1, anti-PD-L1 or anti-CTLA-4) was permitted; about 40% had it. Patients achieving partial responses numbered three: one hepatocellular carcinoma case and two cutaneous melanoma cases.

The study's findings and limits: Blood T cells, both CD4+ and CD8+, expanded clonally by week 6 at 0.1 to 3.0 mg/kg.

The assay was immunoSEQ multiplex PCR, and TCRdb's table has in-frame clones only and misses some. The sample gives approximately 61,000 clones, roughly 92% of which show up once; under 20% is in the top ten. This sequence originates from an adult with an advanced solid tumor such as melanoma, head and neck, liver or kidney cancer. The chain uses TRBV27 and TRBJ1-1, with a weak D call TRBD1 (5 bases). The sequencing used CD4+ or CD8+ T cells sorted from blood, collected in a trial of the OX40 agonist ivuxolimab. This CDR3 is CASLGGFPGTEAFF. CDR3 bases: TGTGCCAGCCTGGGGGGATTTCCAGGCACTGAAGCTTTCTTT.